This T cell receptor beta chain was sequenced during a study of identical twins (dated by TCRdb to 2016 to 2018). Notes on the research overall: To test whether fetal clonotypes persist, this study deep-sequenced TCR alpha and beta repertoires from monozygotic twins, from unrelated adults of various ages, and from cord blood. Replicate twin experiments were performed at different times using different library preparation protocols to rule out contamination.

Every donor was a healthy Caucasian. Three pairs of female monozygotic twins, all aged roughly 18 to 29 years, were included in the twin cohort. RNA for TCR libraries was isolated from peripheral blood mononuclear cells. This clonotype has a handful of counts. No antigen is known for it. No much larger clonotype is one base removed from it; base qualities were not supplied. The study at large found these results: The excess sharing between twins in beta out-of-frame sequences was weaker because fewer shared sequences reduced the signal-to-noise ratio. Zero-insertion analyses could be partly confounded by invariant T cells such as MAIT and iNKT, although diverse VJ usage argued against such confounding for most clonotypes. In monozygotic twins, recombination models systematically underestimated out-of-frame TCR alpha sharing, but the models matched the sharing seen between unrelated individuals. Compared with coincidental sharing between unrelated individuals, an excess of low generation-probability sequences was observed among out-of-frame TCR alpha sequences shared between twins. Conclusions relied on cross-sectional statistical analysis, since the same donors could not be followed over many years. Fewer insertions were carried by abundant cord blood beta clonotypes, a similar but weaker trend appeared in young adult naive repertoires, and no such trend appeared in memory repertoires.

CDR1 and CDR2 are read off the germline V gene as SGHRS and YFSETQ. The V end loses 2 bases and the J end loses 3 bases, and a stretch of 11 bases separates them. The CDR3 contains 14 residues, cysteine and phenylalanine counted. The kept DNA is CDR3 alone, 42 bases in frame from the first base. The library was prepared using 5' RACE. For sequencing, an Illumina HiSeq 2000 was employed. Template switching introduced a universal primer binding site; the final cDNA contained a unique molecular identifier, enabling accurate counting of TCR cDNA molecules. Specific primers in the conserved constant-segment region were used to synthesize first-strand cDNA for the TCR alpha and beta chains. To control for contamination, every cDNA library carried two barcodes: a SMART-Mk sample barcode plus Illumina barcodes. TruSeq adapter sequences and Illumina sample barcodes were added in two successive PCR steps. The TCR alpha and beta cDNA libraries were sequenced on the Illumina HiSeq platform using custom primers. The authors' pipeline ran thus. Unique molecular identifiers were extracted from raw reads with MiGEC, and CDR3 positions were determined with MiXCR. For each individual, recombination models were inferred using an EM algorithm with the repgenHMM and IGoR tools. Shared clonotypes were analyzed with the tcR package in R, and sharing was normalized by the product of cloneset sizes. To study raw recombination free of thymic and clonal selection effects, out-of-frame nonproductive sequences were analyzed. The public reads were run again by TCRdb, first through fastp at Q25 and then through MiXCR, and only productive beta chains were kept. Every distinct CDR3 protein forms one entry, paired with its most common genes and DNA. TCRdb's processing, not the study's, gives the V and J calls here. Present in this sample are 700,000 to 950,000 distinct CDR3 sequences, about 12% of which were seen just once. The leading ten clones occupy around 1.5% of the sample.

These sequences were also reported in another study, on yellow fever vaccine responses in identical twins. As the second study states: According to the authors, in identical twins the way T cells responded to vaccination appeared partly convergent and partly personalized. In the study, vaccine-responding T cell clones were precisely tracked in identical twins.

The clonotype comes from a woman between 18 and 30 years old in good health. The sequencing sample was made of PBMCs. The chain couples TRBV5-1 to TRBJ1-1; TRBD1 might be the D gene, on 6 matching bases. The CDR3 protein: CASSLTGLDTEAFF. At the DNA level, the sequence is TGCGCCAGCAGCTTAACAGGGTTGGACACTGAAGCTTTCTTT.